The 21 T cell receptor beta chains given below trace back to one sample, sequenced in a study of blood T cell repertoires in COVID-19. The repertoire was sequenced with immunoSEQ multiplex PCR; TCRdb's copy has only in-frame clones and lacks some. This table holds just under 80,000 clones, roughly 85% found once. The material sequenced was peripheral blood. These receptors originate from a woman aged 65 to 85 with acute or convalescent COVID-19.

CDR3 sequence (DNA): TGTGCCAGCAGTTACTCGAGTATACGGCAGGGGAATGGCTACACCTTC. Protein product: CASSYSSIRQGNGYTF. This chain uses TRBV6-6 with TRBJ1-2, with TRBD1 as a possible D gene (6 bases). Trimming removed 0 bases from V and 6 bases from J, with 17 bases in between. Germline V gives CDR1 MNHNY, CDR2 SVGAGI (reference sequence). The CDR3 is 16 amino acids.

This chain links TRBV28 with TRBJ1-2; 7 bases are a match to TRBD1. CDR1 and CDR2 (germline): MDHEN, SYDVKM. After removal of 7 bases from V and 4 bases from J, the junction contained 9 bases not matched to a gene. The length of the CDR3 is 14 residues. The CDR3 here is CASTPQGGSYGYTF. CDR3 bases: TGTGCCAGCACCCCTCAGGGGGGTTCCTATGGCTACACCTTC.

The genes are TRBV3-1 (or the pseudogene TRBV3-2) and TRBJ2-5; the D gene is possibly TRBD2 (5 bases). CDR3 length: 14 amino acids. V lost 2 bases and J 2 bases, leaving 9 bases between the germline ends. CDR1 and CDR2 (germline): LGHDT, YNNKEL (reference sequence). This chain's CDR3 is CASSQLAVQETQYF. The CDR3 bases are TGTGCCAGCAGCCAACTAGCAGTTCAAGAGACCCAGTACTTC.

The CDR3 nucleotides read TGCGCCAGCAACAGAGACGGTAACACTGAAGCTTTCTTT. As protein: CASNRDGNTEAFF. The chain combines TRBV5-1 with TRBJ1-1; D is unresolved. Deletions cut 6 bases from V and 2 bases from J, with 11 bases between. The CDR3 extends over 13 amino acids. The V gene's germline CDR1 is SGHRS and CDR2 YFSETQ.

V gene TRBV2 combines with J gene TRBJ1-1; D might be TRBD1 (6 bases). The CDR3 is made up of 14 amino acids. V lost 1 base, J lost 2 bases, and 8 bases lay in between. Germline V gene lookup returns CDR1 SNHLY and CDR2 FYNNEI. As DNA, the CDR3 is TGTGCCAGCAGTGAAGGGGGGCTCAACACTGAAGCTTTCTTT. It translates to CASSEGGLNTEAFF.

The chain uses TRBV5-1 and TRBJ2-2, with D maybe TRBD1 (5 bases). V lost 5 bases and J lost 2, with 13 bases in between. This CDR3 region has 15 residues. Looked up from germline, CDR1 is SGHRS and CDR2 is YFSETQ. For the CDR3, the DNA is TGCGCCAGCAGGCCGGACACTCGAAACACCGGGGAGCTGTTTTTT. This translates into CASRPDTRNTGELFF.

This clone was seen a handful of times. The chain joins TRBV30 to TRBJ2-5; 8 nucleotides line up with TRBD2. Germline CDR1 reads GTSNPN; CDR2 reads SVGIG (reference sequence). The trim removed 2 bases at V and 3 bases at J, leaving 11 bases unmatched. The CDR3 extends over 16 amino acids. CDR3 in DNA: TGTGCCTGGAGTCTCGTCCTTACTAGCGGAGAAGAGACCCAGTACTTC. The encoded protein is CAWSLVLTSGEETQYF.

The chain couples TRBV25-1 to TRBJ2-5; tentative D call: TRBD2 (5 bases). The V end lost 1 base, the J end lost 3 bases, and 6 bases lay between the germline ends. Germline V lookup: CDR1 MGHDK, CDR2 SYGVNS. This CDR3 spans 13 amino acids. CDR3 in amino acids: CASSEWGEETQYF. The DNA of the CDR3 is TGTGCCAGCAGTGAATGGGGAGAAGAGACCCAGTACTTC.

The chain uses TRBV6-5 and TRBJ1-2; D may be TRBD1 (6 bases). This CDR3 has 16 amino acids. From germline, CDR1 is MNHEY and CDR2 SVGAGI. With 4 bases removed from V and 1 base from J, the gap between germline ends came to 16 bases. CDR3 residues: CASSSLGGADNYGYTF. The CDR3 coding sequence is TGTGCCAGCAGTTCTCTCGGGGGGGCTGATAACTATGGCTACACCTTC.

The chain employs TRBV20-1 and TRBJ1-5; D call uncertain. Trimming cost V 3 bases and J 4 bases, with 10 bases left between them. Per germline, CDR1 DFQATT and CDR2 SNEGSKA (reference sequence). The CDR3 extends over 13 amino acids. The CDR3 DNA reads TGCAGTGCTAGTAGGGCGGGGAATCAGCCCCAGCATTTT. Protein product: CSASRAGNQPQHF.

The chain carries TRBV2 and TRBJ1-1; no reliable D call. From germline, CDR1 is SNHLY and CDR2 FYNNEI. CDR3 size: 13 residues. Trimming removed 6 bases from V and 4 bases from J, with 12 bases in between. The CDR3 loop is CASRVSGLTEAFF. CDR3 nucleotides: TGTGCCAGCAGGGTGAGTGGGCTCACTGAAGCTTTCTTT.

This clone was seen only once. The CDR3 coding sequence is TGCAGTGCTAGTGAGCGGGGAGACTACAATGAGCAGTTCTTC. This gives the protein CSASERGDYNEQFF. The chain has TRBV20-1 and TRBJ2-1, with 7 bases identical to TRBD2. This CDR3 has 14 residues. Germline V gives CDR1 DFQATT, CDR2 SNEGSKA (reference sequence). Trimming removed 3 bases from V and 3 bases from J; junction bases left unmatched: 5.

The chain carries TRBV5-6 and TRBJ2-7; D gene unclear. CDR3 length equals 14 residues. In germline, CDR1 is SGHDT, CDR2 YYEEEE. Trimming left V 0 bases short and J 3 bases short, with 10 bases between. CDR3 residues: CASSLALSGYEQYF. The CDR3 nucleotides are TGTGCCAGCAGCTTGGCCTTGTCCGGCTACGAGCAGTACTTC.

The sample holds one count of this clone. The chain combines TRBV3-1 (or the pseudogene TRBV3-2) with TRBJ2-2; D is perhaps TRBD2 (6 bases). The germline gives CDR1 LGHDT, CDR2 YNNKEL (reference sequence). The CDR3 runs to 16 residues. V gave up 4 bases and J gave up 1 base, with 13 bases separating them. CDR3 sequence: CASSPRLGRNTGELFF. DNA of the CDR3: TGTGCCAGCAGCCCCCGACTAGGGCGGAACACCGGGGAGCTGTTTTTT.

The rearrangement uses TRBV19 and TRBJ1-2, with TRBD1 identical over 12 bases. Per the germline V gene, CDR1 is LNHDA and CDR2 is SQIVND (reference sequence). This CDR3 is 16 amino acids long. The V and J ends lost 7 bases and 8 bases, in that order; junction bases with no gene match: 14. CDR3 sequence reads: CASTANWGQGAFGYTF. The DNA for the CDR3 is TGTGCCAGTACCGCTAACTGGGGACAGGGGGCGTTCGGCTACACCTTC.

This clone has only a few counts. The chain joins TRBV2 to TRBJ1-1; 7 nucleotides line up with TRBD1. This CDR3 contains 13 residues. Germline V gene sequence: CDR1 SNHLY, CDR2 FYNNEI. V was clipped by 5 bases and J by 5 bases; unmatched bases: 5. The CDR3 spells CASSSGGRTEAFF. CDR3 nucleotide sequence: TGTGCCAGCAGTTCAGGGGGGCGGACTGAAGCTTTCTTT.

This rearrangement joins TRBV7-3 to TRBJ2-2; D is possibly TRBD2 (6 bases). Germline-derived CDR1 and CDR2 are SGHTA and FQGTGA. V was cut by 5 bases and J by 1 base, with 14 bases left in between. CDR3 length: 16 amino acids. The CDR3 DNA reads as TGTGCCAGCAGCCCCGGATTAGCGGAGAACACCGGGGAGCTGTTTTTT. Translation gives CASSPGLAENTGELFF. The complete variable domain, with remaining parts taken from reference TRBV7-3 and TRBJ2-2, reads GAGVSQTPSNKVTEKGKYVELRCDPISGHTALYWYRQSLGQGPEFLIYFQGTGAADDSGLPNDRFFAVRPEGSVSTLKIQRTERGDSAVYLCASSPGLAENTGELFFGEGSRLTVL.

CDR3 nucleotide sequence: TGTGCCAGCAGCTCTAAAGACGGACAGGCCCGAATCGGGGAGCAGTACTTC. Translating gives CASSSKDGQARIGEQYF. The chain links TRBV13 to TRBJ2-7; 7 bases agree with TRBD1. J was trimmed by 7 bases and V by 4 bases; bases with no gene match: 19. In germline, CDR1 is PRHDT, CDR2 FYEKMQ (reference sequence). CDR3 length: 17 residues. The entire variable domain, with the rest obtained from reference TRBV13 and TRBJ2-7, is as follows: AAGVIQSPRHLIKEKRETATLKCYPIPRHDTVYWYQQGPGQDPQFLISFYEKMQSDKGSIPDRFSAQQFSDYHSELNMSSLELGDSALYFCASSSKDGQARIGEQYFGPGTRLTVT.

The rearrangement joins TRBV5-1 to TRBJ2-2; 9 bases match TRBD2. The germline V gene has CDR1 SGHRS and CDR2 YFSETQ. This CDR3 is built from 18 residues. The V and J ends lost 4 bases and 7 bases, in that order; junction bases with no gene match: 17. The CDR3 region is CASSPYGPSGKGSGELFF. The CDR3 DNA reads TGCGCCAGCAGCCCGTACGGGCCTAGCGGGAAAGGGAGCGGGGAGCTGTTTTTT.

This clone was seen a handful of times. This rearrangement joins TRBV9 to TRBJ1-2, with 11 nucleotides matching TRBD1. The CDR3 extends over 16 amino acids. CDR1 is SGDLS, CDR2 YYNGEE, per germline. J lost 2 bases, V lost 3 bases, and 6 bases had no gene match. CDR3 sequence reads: CASSGGQGEQNYGYTF. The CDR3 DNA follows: TGTGCCAGCAGCGGGGGACAGGGGGAACAAAACTATGGCTACACCTTC.

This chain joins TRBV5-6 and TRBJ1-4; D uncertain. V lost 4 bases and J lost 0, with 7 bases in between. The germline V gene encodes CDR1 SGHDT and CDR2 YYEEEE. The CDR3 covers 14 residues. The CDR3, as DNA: TGTGCCAGCAGCCCGGTTGCAACTAATGAAAAACTGTTTTTT. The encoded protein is CASSPVATNEKLFF.